The 32 T cell receptor beta chains given below trace back to one sample, sequenced in a study of Graves' ophthalmopathy and Graves' hyperthyroidism. Amplification of TCR beta CDR3 regions used RNA transcripts. An opening RT-PCR round employed HTBI primers and preceded a second-round multiplex PCR. TCRdb re-called the multiplex PCR reads through MiXCR, storing one row per CDR3 protein. The profile covers about 230,000 distinct CDR3 sequences, with about 47% appearing a single time and roughly 45% taken by the ten largest. Sequences were obtained from peripheral blood. The source is an adult man with Graves' ophthalmopathy.

The CDR3, as DNA: TGTGCCAGCAGCTTTTGGTTGACTAGCGGGAGCTACGAGCAGTACTTC. Translated: CASSFWLTSGSYEQYF. The chain recombines TRBV5-5 with TRBJ2-7, with 12 bases fitting TRBD2. The CDR3 totals 16 residues. The J segment lost 3 bases and the V segment lost 2 bases, leaving 6 bases of the junction unmatched. The germline gives CDR1 SGHKS, CDR2 YYEKEE (reference sequence).

Turning to this clonotype: A much larger clone is a single base away; this may be a read error. Without the conserved terminal phenylalanine or tryptophan, this CDR3 likely stems from a read error. CDR3 region: CSVAGNREQYL. The CDR3 DNA reads as TGCAGCGTTGCCGGCAATCGCGAGCAGTACCTC. This chain uses TRBV29-1 with TRBJ2-7; D not resolved. The CDR3 has 11 amino acids. CDR1 and CDR2 (germline): SQVTM, ANQGSEA. Trimming left V 4 bases short and J 6 bases short, with 10 bases between.

This chain joins TRBV12-3 or TRBV12-4 and TRBJ2-7, with D possibly TRBD2 on 5 matching bases. There are 16 residues in the CDR3. Deletions cut 6 bases from V and 9 bases from J, with 27 bases between. CDR3 in DNA: TGTGCCAGCAGCCTAGAGCAGGCCCTATTCCTCGAGGGGCAGTACTTC. Translated: CASSLEQALFLEGQYF.

The CDR3 loop reads CASSEAGGPTDTQYF. DNA of the CDR3: TGTGCCAGCAGTGAAGCGGGAGGGCCGACAGATACGCAGTATTTT. V is TRBV2 and J is TRBJ2-3, with 7 bases identical to TRBD2. The CDR3 consists of 15 residues. J lost 3 bases, V lost 0 bases, and 3 bases had no gene match. The germline CDR1 and CDR2 sequences are SNHLY and FYNNEI. The full variable domain, with the rest looked up from reference TRBV2 and TRBJ2-3, is EPEVTQTPSHQVTQMGQEVILRCVPISNHLYFYWYRQILGQKVEFLVSFYNNEISEKSEIFDDQFSVERPDGSNFTLKIRSTKLEDSAMYFCASSEAGGPTDTQYFGPGTRLTVL.

CDR3 nucleotides: TGCAGTGCTATGGACAGCACTAGCTATGGCTACACCTTC. Translation gives CSAMDSTSYGYTF. V usage is TRBV20-1 and J usage is TRBJ1-2; tentatively, D is TRBD1 (6 bases). Germline loops: CDR1 DFQATT, CDR2 SNEGSKA (reference sequence). This CDR3 region has 13 residues. Trimming left V 4 bases short and J 4 bases short, with 13 bases between.

CDR3 in amino acids: CASSKLAGGQYEQYF. As DNA, the CDR3 is TGTGCCAGCAGCAAATTAGCGGGAGGGCAATACGAGCAGTACTTC. V usage is TRBV7-9 and J usage is TRBJ2-7; 11 nucleotides line up with TRBD2. The CDR3 loop spans 15 amino acids. Trimming cost V 5 bases and J 4 bases; bases outside gene matches: 7. Germline V gene lookup returns CDR1 SEHNR and CDR2 FQNEAQ (reference sequence).

This clonotype was recorded a few times. The chain uses TRBV7-3 and TRBJ2-7; 7 nucleotides agree with TRBD1. Germline assignment: CDR1 SGHTA and CDR2 FQGTGA. V was pared by 2 bases and J by 1 base, with 2 bases of the junction left unmatched. The CDR3 extends over 14 amino acids. CDR3 amino acids: CASSLLGQSYEQYF. The CDR3 nucleotides read TGTGCCAGCAGCTTATTGGGACAGTCCTACGAGCAGTACTTC.

This chain links TRBV5-4 with TRBJ2-7; D gene unclear. The ends were cut back, 5 bases at V and 3 bases at J, with 18 bases in the middle. Germline values: CDR1 SGHNT, CDR2 YYREEE (reference sequence). The CDR3 contains 15 residues. CDR3 in amino acids: CASSAGFGSYYEQYF. The DNA of the CDR3 is TGTGCCAGCAGTGCCGGTTTTGGCTCTTACTACGAGCAGTACTTC.

This clonotype was counted many times. The chain couples TRBV10-3 to TRBJ1-1, with unresolved D. In germline, CDR1 is ENHRY, CDR2 SYGVKD. The CDR3 contains 13 residues. V dropped 7 bases and J dropped 3 bases, with 12 bases sitting between them. The CDR3 DNA follows: TGTGCCATCACTAGGGTGCCCTACACTGAAGCTTTCTTT. This encodes CAITRVPYTEAFF.

This clonotype was detected only a few times. The chain uses TRBV15 and TRBJ2-2; D not certain. Germline V gene data show CDR1 as LNHNV and CDR2 as YYDKDF (reference sequence). The CDR3 consists of 16 residues. The V gene lost 0 bases and the J gene lost 5 bases, with 13 bases spanning the gap. The CDR3: CATSRERVEVTGELFF. As DNA, the CDR3 is TGTGCCACCAGCAGAGAAAGGGTAGAGGTGACCGGGGAGCTGTTTTTT.

This clonotype was recorded only once. The CDR3 here is CASSLFEGNNEQFF. DNA for the CDR3: TGTGCCAGCAGCTTATTCGAGGGTAACAATGAGCAGTTCTTC. The chain uses TRBV7-9 and TRBJ2-1, with a weak D call TRBD2 (5 bases). Germline values: CDR1 SEHNR, CDR2 FQNEAQ (reference sequence). The V end lost 2 bases, the J end lost 5 bases, and 10 bases lay between the germline ends. This CDR3 spans 14 amino acids.

A few counts support this clonotype. The chain is built from TRBV7-9 and TRBJ1-3, with D uncertain. CDR1 is SEHNR and CDR2 is FQNEAQ in the germline V gene (reference sequence). With 5 bases removed from V and 2 bases from J, the gap between germline ends came to 10 bases. The CDR3 is 14 residues long. Written as DNA, the CDR3 is TGTGCCAGCAGCCTTGCTACCCCTGGAAACACCATATATTTT. It codes for CASSLATPGNTIYF.

This sequence joins TRBV12-3 or TRBV12-4 and TRBJ1-1; 8 bases match TRBD1. The CDR3 extends over 15 amino acids. V lost 3 bases to trimming and J lost 6 bases; unmatched junction nucleotides: 9. The CDR3 is CASSFGQGSRAEAFF. CDR3 nucleotides: TGTGCCAGCAGTTTCGGACAGGGATCGAGGGCTGAAGCTTTCTTT.

This clonotype was seen a few times. The chain recombines TRBV12-3 or TRBV12-4 with TRBJ1-2; D remains ambiguous. Trimming pared 1 base from V and 8 bases from J, leaving 8 bases between. The CDR3 spans 12 residues. The DNA of the CDR3 is TGTGCCAGCAGTTTAGGAGGGATCGGCTACACCTTC. Residues: CASSLGGIGYTF.

Regarding this clonotype: The CDR3 carries no conserved terminal phenylalanine or tryptophan, so it likely arises from a read error. The chain employs TRBV3-1 and TRBJ2-5, with TRBD1 matching 8 bases. This CDR3 has 13 amino acids. Trimming took 4 bases from V and 5 from J; bases not matched to a gene: 3. Germline values: CDR1 LGHDT, CDR2 YNNKEL (reference sequence). The DNA for the CDR3 is TGTGCCAGCAGCCCGACAGGGGTGGAGACCCAGTACCTC. Amino acids: CASSPTGVETQYL.

This clonotype was recorded a few times. CDR3 DNA sequence: TGTGCCAGCAGCCCACCAAGCGCAAGCAGGGATGGAAACACCATATATTTT. It encodes CASSPPSASRDGNTIYF. V gene TRBV7-6 combines with J gene TRBJ1-3; TRBD1 might be the D (5 bases). There are 17 residues in the CDR3. Germline V gene data show CDR1 as SGHVS and CDR2 as FNYEAQ. V gave up 5 bases and J gave up 3 bases, with 20 bases separating them.

Written as DNA, the CDR3 is TGTGCCAGCAGAGAACATGACCAGGGAAACGAGCAGTACTTC. It yields the protein CASREHDQGNEQYF. The chain recombines TRBV6-6 with TRBJ2-7, with D maybe TRBD1 (5 bases). V gave up 6 bases and J gave up 5 bases, with 17 bases separating them. The germline CDR1 and CDR2 sequences are MNHNY and SVGAGI (reference sequence). The CDR3 has 14 amino acids.

With regard to this clonotype: The final CDR3 position lacks the conserved phenylalanine or tryptophan, pointing to a likely read error. The DNA is omitted, as the CDR3 cannot be located on it reliably, and the CDR3 follows TCRdb's listing. V and J are TRBV2 and TRBJ1-4; the tabulated D call, TRBD1, remains unverified against the DNA. Counting both end residues, the CDR3 totals 8 amino acids. Germline CDR1 is SNHLY and CDR2 is FYNNEI. The CDR3 loop reads CASSGGRG.

This clonotype has only a few counts. This chain connects TRBV2 to TRBJ1-1; D may be TRBD1 (6 bases). The CDR3 runs to 11 residues. Germline-derived CDR1 and CDR2 are SNHLY and FYNNEI. The V end lost 9 bases, the J end lost 6 bases, and 11 bases lay between the germline ends. CDR3 in DNA: TGTGCCAGTATAACAGGGCCTGAAGCTTTCTTT. Its translation is CASITGPEAFF.

The chain uses TRBV3-1 and TRBJ1-1; the D gene is possibly TRBD1 (6 bases). The CDR3 length is 15 residues. Germline V gene lookup returns CDR1 LGHDT and CDR2 YNNKEL (reference sequence). Trimming took off 6 bases at V and 1 base at J, with 15 bases between the two ends. The CDR3 DNA is TGTGCCAGCAGTGACCACGGGGGCAAGAACACTGAAGCTTTCTTT. This translates into CASSDHGGKNTEAFF. Drawing the rest from reference TRBV3-1 and TRBJ1-1, the complete variable domain is DTAVSQTPKYLVTQMGNDKSIKCEQNLGHDTMYWYKQDSKKFLKIMFSYNNKELIINETVPNRFSPKSPDKAHLNLHINSLELGDSAVYFCASSDHGGKNTEAFFGQGTRLTVV.

There are a few counts of this clonotype. This chain connects TRBV19 to TRBJ1-2; maybe TRBD1 (6 bases). Trimming took 7 bases from V and 4 from J, leaving 22 bases between them. The CDR3 has 16 amino acids. Germline CDR1 and CDR2: LNHDA and SQIVND (reference sequence). CDR3 residues: CASNGGGMRKSYGYTF. The CDR3, as DNA: TGTGCCAGTAATGGAGGGGGGATGAGGAAGAGCTATGGCTACACCTTC. Based on the CDR3 plus reference TRBV19 and TRBJ1-2, the full variable domain is DGGITQSPKYLFRKEGQNVTLSCEQNLNHDAMYWYRQDPGQGLRLIYYSQIVNDFQKGDIAEGYSVSREKKESFPLTVTSAQKNPTAFYLCASNGGGMRKSYGYTFGSGTRLTVV.

This clonotype was seen repeatedly, ten times or more. V and J are TRBV29-1 and TRBJ2-7, with D unresolved. The CDR3 extends over 12 amino acids. Germline V lookup: CDR1 SQVTM, CDR2 ANQGSEA. V gave up 4 bases and J gave up 4 bases, with 11 bases separating them. CDR3 nucleotide sequence: TGCAGCGTTGCGGTCGCTACTTACGAGCAGTACTTC. Translated, it gives CSVAVATYEQYF.

This clonotype was seen a few times. V is TRBV15 and J is TRBJ1-6; D is perhaps TRBD1 (5 bases). The CDR3 contains 17 residues. The V end was cut by 0 bases, the J end by 3 bases, with 12 bases between. Germline V gene data show CDR1 as LNHNV and CDR2 as YYDKDF (reference sequence). The CDR3 DNA reads TGTGCCACCAGCAGAGATCCCCAGACAGTCTATAATTCACCCCTCCACTTT. It specifies CATSRDPQTVYNSPLHF. The whole variable domain, filled in from reference TRBV15 and TRBJ1-6, reads DAMVIQNPRYQVTQFGKPVTLSCSQTLNHNVMYWYQQKSSQAPKLLFHYYDKDFNNEADTPDNFQSRRPNTSFCFLDIRSPGLGDTAMYLCATSRDPQTVYNSPLHFGNGTRLTVT.

J is TRBJ2-7 and V is TRBV2; TRBD1 agrees at 10 bases. V gave up 5 bases and J gave up 7 bases; unmatched junction bases: 8. From germline, CDR1 is SNHLY and CDR2 FYNNEI. This CDR3 has 14 residues. This chain's CDR3 is CASSPRQGAEEQYF. The CDR3 DNA is TGTGCCAGCAGTCCTCGACAGGGGGCGGAAGAGCAGTACTTC.

CDR3 residues: CASTSKAQGGTEAFF. The CDR3 nucleotides read TGTGCCAGCACCTCGAAGGCGCAGGGTGGCACTGAAGCTTTCTTT. This chain uses TRBV6-7 with TRBJ1-1, with a weak D call TRBD1 (5 bases). TRBV6-7 is an ORF; its function is uncertain. The V end lost 7 bases, the J end lost 4 bases, and 19 bases lay between the germline ends. This CDR3 comprises 15 residues.

In DNA form, the CDR3 reads TGCGCCAGCCGGGGACTAGGGCAAGAGACCCAGTACTTC. Translating it yields CASRGLGQETQYF. The chain links TRBV4-1 to TRBJ2-5; 8 nucleotides align to TRBD2. Germline V lookup: CDR1 MGHRA, CDR2 YSYEKL. V was pared by 8 bases and J by 2 bases, with 4 bases of the junction left unmatched. The CDR3 length is 13 residues.

This chain joins TRBV12-3 or TRBV12-4 and TRBJ1-2; the match to TRBD1 covers 9 bases. This CDR3 spans 19 amino acids. With 6 bases clipped from V and 2 bases from J, the junction kept 19 bases outside the gene matches. The DNA of the CDR3 is TGTGCCAGCAGCGTAGACCCTCGTCGCGGGACAGGGCTCAACTATGGCTACACCTTC. Translated, it gives CASSVDPRRGTGLNYGYTF.

This clonotype was counted once. V gene TRBV6-1 combines with J gene TRBJ1-1, with D unresolved. The CDR3 contains 13 residues. Germline V CDR1 and CDR2: MNHNS, SASEGT. V shed 5 bases and J shed 3 bases, with 10 bases lying between them. CDR3 coding DNA: TGTGCCAGCAGTTTGGGAAGTTACACTGAAGCTTTCTTT. Protein sequence: CASSLGSYTEAFF.

Comments on this clonotype: At one end, the junction sequence differs from germline, possibly due to a read error. The genes are TRBV10-3 and TRBJ1-2; 7 nucleotides agree with TRBD1. Germline V CDR1 and CDR2: ENHRY, SYGVKD. The CDR3 spans 17 residues. The CDR3 is CASSELDLAQGFGGYTF. The CDR3 DNA reads as TGTGCCAGCAGTGAACTTGATTTGGCACAGGGGTTCGGCGGCTACACCTTC.

The chain recombines TRBV10-3 with TRBJ2-7, with D perhaps TRBD2 (6 bases). The ends were cut back, 6 bases at V and 1 base at J, with 10 bases in the middle. Germline V lookup: CDR1 ENHRY, CDR2 SYGVKD. This CDR3 spans 13 amino acids. The CDR3 protein is CAISLGGSYEQYF. The DNA for the CDR3 is TGTGCCATCAGCTTAGGAGGGTCCTACGAGCAGTACTTC.

The chain links TRBV9 to TRBJ1-5; perhaps TRBD1 as D (5 bases). V gave up 4 bases and J gave up 5 bases, with 13 bases separating them. The CDR3 covers 14 residues. From germline, CDR1 is SGDLS and CDR2 YYNGEE. This CDR3 is CASSPRDGDQPQHF. The CDR3 DNA reads as TGTGCCAGCAGCCCCCGGGACGGTGATCAGCCCCAGCATTTT.

The chain uses TRBV2 and TRBJ1-2; 10 nucleotides agree with TRBD1. The CDR3 sequence is 13 residues long. The V gene's germline CDR1 is SNHLY and CDR2 FYNNEI. Trimming at V came to 6 bases and at J to 11 bases, leaving 9 bases not matched to a gene. Written as DNA, the CDR3 is TGTGCCAGCAGCGGCGGGACAGGGGCCGTTTACACCTTC. Translating it yields CASSGGTGAVYTF.